A selection of T cell receptor beta chains follows, all from one sample in a study of regulatory and conventional T cells in breast cancer. TCRdb re-analysed the PCR reads in MiXCR, keeping a single row per CDR3 protein. Of about 1,000 distinct CDR3 sequences listed, 25% to 30% were seen once; the top ten hold less than 25%. Sequencing was performed on conventional T cells from blood. The receptors derive from a female donor with breast cancer. Each CDR3 is given with its conserved first and last residue. D genes are given only for firm matches. A clone size is listed for some rows: how often the clone was seen (once, few, many), or a class if it is expanded.

clone_size	j_call	d_call	cdr3_length	v_call	cdr3_nt	cdr3_aa
many	TRBJ2-1	NA	14	TRBV19	TGTGCCAGTAGTATCTCGGACGGGTACAATGAGCAGTTCTTC	CASSISDGYNEQFF
medium-sized	TRBJ1-1	NA	14	TRBV27	TGTGCCAGCAGTTTATCCTGGACCGCCTCGGGAGCTTTCTTT	CASSLSWTASGAFF
NA	TRBJ1-1	NA	16	TRBV7-3	TGTGCCAGCAGCCCGGGGGCAGGGGAAGGGTTCGCTGAAGCTTTCTTT	CASSPGAGEGFAEAFF
medium-sized	TRBJ2-7	NA	14	TRBV7-2	TGTGCCAGCAGTTTCGCCCAGGGGGGCCACGAGCAGTACTTC	CASSFAQGGHEQYF
many	TRBJ1-6	NA	15	TRBV12-3/TRBV12-4	TGTGCCAGCAGTGCCTCGGACACCATTAATTCACCCCTCCACTTT	CASSASDTINSPLHF
medium-sized	TRBJ2-3	TRBD2	19	TRBV4-3	TGCGCCAGCAGCCAAGAGCGGGGGCTAGCGGGGAGAACTATAGATACGCAGTATTTT	CASSQERGLAGRTIDTQYF
hyperexpanded	TRBJ1-5	NA	11	TRBV20-1	TGCAGTGCTAGGAAGGGAGAAGCCCAGCATTTT	CSARKGEAQHF
medium-sized	TRBJ2-3	NA	16	TRBV15	TGTGCCACCAGCAGAGATCCGTCAAGCCTCACAGATACGCAGTATTTT	CATSRDPSSLTDTQYF
few	TRBJ2-7	NA	14	TRBV6-1	TGTGCCAGCAGTGAACGGGGAGTTCACTACGAGCAGTACTTC	CASSERGVHYEQYF
medium-sized	TRBJ1-2	NA	12	TRBV12-3/TRBV12-4	TGTGCCAGCAGGCCGGGACAAGCCTTCTACACCTTC	CASRPGQAFYTF
medium-sized	TRBJ2-5	TRBD1	14	TRBV29-1	TGCAGCGTGCTACCAACAGGGGCCCAAGAGACCCAGTACTTC	CSVLPTGAQETQYF
medium-sized	TRBJ2-5	NA	16	TRBV2	TGTGCCAGCTGGAGGGTTATTGGGCTTTTACAAGAGACCCAGTACTTC	CASWRVIGLLQETQYF
NA	TRBJ2-1	NA	16	TRBV5-1	TGCGCCAGCAGCTTAGGGGGGCCAAGTTCCTACAATGGGCAGTTCTTC	CASSLGGPSSYNGQFF
medium-sized	TRBJ2-7	TRBD1	15	TRBV5-1	TGCGCCAGCAGCTCTACCGGGACAGGGGCATCCGAGCAGTACTTC	CASSSTGTGASEQYF
NA	TRBJ2-1	TRBD2	15	TRBV11-2	TGCGCCAGCAGACGGACTAGCGGGTCCCACAATGAGCAGTGCTTC	CASRRTSGSHNEQCF
medium-sized	TRBJ2-7	NA	14	TRBV27	TGTGCCAGCAGTTTTCGCGGGGGCCTTTACGAGCAGTACTTC	CASSFRGGLYEQYF
large	TRBJ1-1	NA	14	TRBV7-2	TGTGCCAGCAGCTTAGTAACAGGGAACACTGAAGCTTTCTTT	CASSLVTGNTEAFF
medium-sized	TRBJ2-2	NA	13	TRBV7-8	TGTGCCACGAGGGGGAACGGCCCCGGGGAGCTGTTTTTT	CATRGNGPGELFF
large	TRBJ1-1	NA	17	TRBV7-9	TGTGCCAGCAGCGCTGCGCCCCGTGACAGGCAGAACACTGAAGCTTTCTTT	CASSAAPRDRQNTEAFF
medium-sized	TRBJ1-3	NA	19	TRBV5-1	TGCGCCAGCAGCCTGGAGCCCCTGGACCCGGTTTTTTCTGGAAACACCATATATTTT	CASSLEPLDPVFSGNTIYF
large	TRBJ1-1	NA	13	TRBV29-1	TGCAGCGTAGTTGGGTGGATGAACACTGAAGCTTTCTTT	CSVVGWMNTEAFF
many	TRBJ1-1	NA	14	TRBV24-1	TGTGCCACCCAAGGCAAGGCGGGGGTCGCTGAAGCTTTCTTT	CATQGKAGVAEAFF
NA	TRBJ2-3	TRBD2	16	TRBV20-1	TGCAGTGCGTATAGCGGGGGTATGCTCCGCACAGATACGCAGTATTTC	CSAYSGGMLRTDTQYF
medium-sized	TRBJ2-3	TRBD2	17	TRBV3-1	TGTGCCAGCAGCCAAGGGGCGGGGGGGCCTAGCACAGATACGCAGTATTTT	CASSQGAGGPSTDTQYF
large	TRBJ1-1	NA	14	TRBV12-3/TRBV12-4	TGTGCCAGCAGTTTAGACCGGGGTCTCACTGAAGCTTTCTTT	CASSLDRGLTEAFF
NA	TRBJ1-1	NA	15	TRBV4-2	TGTGCCAGCAGCCGCGCAGCAGGGGAGTTTGATGAAGCTTTCTTT	CASSRAAGEFDEAFF
large	TRBJ2-5	TRBD2	18	TRBV20-1	TGCAGTGCTAGAGATCTAGGACTAGCGGGGGGGCCGGGTGAGACCCAGTACTTC	CSARDLGLAGGPGETQYF
many	TRBJ1-2	TRBD1	14	TRBV3-1	TGTGCCAGCAGCCTGACGGGACAGGGAGATGGCTACACCTTC	CASSLTGQGDGYTF
few	TRBJ1-1	TRBD1	18	TRBV30	TGTGCCTGGAGTCCCTGGGACAGGGGGCGCCCGGGGAACACTGAAGCTTTCTTT	CAWSPWDRGRPGNTEAFF
large	TRBJ1-2	TRBD1	13	TRBV12-3/TRBV12-4	TGTGCCAGCAGTATGGACAGGGCGTATGGCTACACCTTC	CASSMDRAYGYTF
NA	TRBJ1-1	NA	14	TRBV2	TGTGCCAGCAGTCAGGACAAGATGAACACTGAAGCTTTCTTT	CASSQDKMNTEAFF
medium-sized	TRBJ1-6	TRBD1	16	TRBV5-1	TGCGCCAGCAGTTCAAGAACAGGGGGCGATAATTCACCCCTCCACTTT	CASSSRTGGDNSPLHF
NA	TRBJ2-1	NA	13	TRBV2	TGTGCCAGTAGCTCGGGTGACTTCAATGAGCAGTTCTTC	CASSSGDFNEQFF